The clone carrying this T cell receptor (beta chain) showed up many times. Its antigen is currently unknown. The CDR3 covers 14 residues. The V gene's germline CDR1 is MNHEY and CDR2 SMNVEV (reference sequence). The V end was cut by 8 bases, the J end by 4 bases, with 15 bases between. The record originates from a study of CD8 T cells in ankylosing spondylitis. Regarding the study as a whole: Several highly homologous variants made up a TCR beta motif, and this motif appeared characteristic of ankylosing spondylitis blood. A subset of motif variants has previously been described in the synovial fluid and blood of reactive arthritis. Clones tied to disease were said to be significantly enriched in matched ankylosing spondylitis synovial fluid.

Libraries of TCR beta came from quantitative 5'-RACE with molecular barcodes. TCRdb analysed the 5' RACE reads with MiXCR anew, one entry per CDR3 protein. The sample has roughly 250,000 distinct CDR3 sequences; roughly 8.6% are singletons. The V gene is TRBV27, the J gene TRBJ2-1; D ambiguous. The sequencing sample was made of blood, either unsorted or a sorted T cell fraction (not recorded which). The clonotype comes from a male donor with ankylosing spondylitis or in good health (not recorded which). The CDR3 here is CASRDKAEYNEQFF. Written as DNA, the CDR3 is TGTGCCAGCCGAGATAAGGCGGAATACAATGAGCAGTTCTTC.